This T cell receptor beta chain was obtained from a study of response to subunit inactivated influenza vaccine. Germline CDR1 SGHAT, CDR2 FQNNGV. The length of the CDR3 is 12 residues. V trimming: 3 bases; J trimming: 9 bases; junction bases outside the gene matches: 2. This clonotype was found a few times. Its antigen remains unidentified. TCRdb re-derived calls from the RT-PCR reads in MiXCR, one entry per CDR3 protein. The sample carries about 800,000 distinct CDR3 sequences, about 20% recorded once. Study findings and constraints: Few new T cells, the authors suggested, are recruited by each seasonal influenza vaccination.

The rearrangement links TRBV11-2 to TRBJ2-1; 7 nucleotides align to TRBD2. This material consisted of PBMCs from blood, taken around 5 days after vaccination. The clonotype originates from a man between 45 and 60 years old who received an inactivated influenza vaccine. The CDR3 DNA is TGTGCCAGCAGCTTTACTAGCGCTGAGCAGTTCTTC. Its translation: CASSFTSAEQFF.